This is a list of T cell receptor beta chains from one sample in a study of blood T cell repertoires in COVID-19. Only in-frame clones appear in the TCRdb table, and some are missing; sequencing was by immunoSEQ multiplex PCR. The table shows fewer than 300,000 clones, with roughly 88% occurring only once. Sequenced input: peripheral blood. These receptors were obtained from a woman between 25 and 40 years old with acute or convalescent COVID-19. CDR3s leave out the opening cysteine and the closing phenylalanine or tryptophan. The D gene is left open where the match is weak. Size is omitted from some rows. Given values are once, few, many or a class for expanded clones.

D | J | size | V | CDR3
- | TRBJ1-2 | - | TRBV28 | ASSLPDSYGYT
TRBD1 | TRBJ2-7 | - | TRBV11-3 | ASSLNLGARGHEQY
- | TRBJ2-7 | - | TRBV7-9 | ASSSNPGYEQY
TRBD1 | TRBJ2-6 | - | TRBV6-4 | ASSGQGAGANVLT
- | TRBJ2-5 | - | TRBV28 | ASSDYQETQY
TRBD1 | TRBJ2-1 | - | TRBV11-2 | ASSRQGNNEQF
- | TRBJ1-2 | - | TRBV5-1 | ASSKDSLSYGYT
- | TRBJ2-5 | once | TRBV21-1 | ASSKWGEPRPYQETQY
TRBD1 | TRBJ2-2 | few | TRBV9 | ASSYPGQGRNTGELF
- | TRBJ1-1 | - | TRBV12-3/TRBV12-4 | ASSLQYTEAF
TRBD1 | TRBJ1-1 | few | TRBV7-9 | ASSQDRGSPFAF
- | TRBJ1-6 | - | TRBV30 | AWSRGTRSYNSPLH
- | TRBJ2-7 | once | TRBV29-1 | SVCDSSYEQY
TRBD1 | TRBJ1-2 | - | TRBV5-6 | ASSLSTGERGYGYT
TRBD2 | TRBJ2-1 | - | TRBV5-4 | ASSSTLGVAGGYNEQF
TRBD1 | TRBJ2-7 | - | TRBV27 | ASSLLDRGYEQY
TRBD1 | TRBJ2-2 | - | TRBV7-9 | ASRANRGLNTGELF
- | TRBJ2-1 | - | TRBV7-2 | ASRRSEYNEQF
- | TRBJ2-1 | - | TRBV19 | ASSIASRNEQF
TRBD1 | TRBJ2-6 | once | TRBV3-1/TRBV3-2 | ASSQDLTGQGSGANVLT
- | TRBJ1-6 | - | TRBV12-3/TRBV12-4 | ASSFRQPPLH
TRBD2 | TRBJ2-7 | - | TRBV4-3 | ASSQGGSGRYEQY
TRBD2 | TRBJ2-1 | - | TRBV29-1 | SVEGTSGGREF